This TCR beta chain was captured in a study of regulatory T cells in long-lasting Graves disease (dated by TCRdb to about 2021). In the study overall: Patients with newly diagnosed Graves' disease had been on antithyroid drugs for under 3 months. Persistent Graves' disease patients were compared with newly diagnosed Graves' disease patients by peripheral blood TCR sequencing and RNA sequencing. The study took place in China and was registered as a clinical trial. TCR sequencing covered around 13 persistent and about 20 newly diagnosed Graves' disease patients, some 33 samples in total.

Library construction relied on multiplex PCR. The listed sequencing device is Illumina HiSeq 4000. To build TCR beta libraries, CDR3 regions were amplified by Arm-PCR using iRepertoire HTBI primers. Before sequencing, the PCR products went through gel purification. The original pipeline was this. Gene usage analysis of CDR3 amino acid clonotypes relied on the approximately 62 TRBV and about 15 TRBJ segments identified across samples. COPE and FqMerger were used to merge filtered high-quality paired reads into contigs. BLAST was used to align contigs to the IMGT TRBV, TRBD and TRBJ reference genes, and CDR3 was defined following IMGT. Any clonotype with a frequency above 0.1% was counted as a highly expanded clone. Repertoire diversity was measured by Shannon entropy, and V-J evenness by the Gini coefficient. A clonotype was considered public if more than one individual shared it. The public reads were reprocessed in TCRdb via fastp at Q25 and MiXCR, keeping in-frame beta chains. Every distinct CDR3 protein forms one entry, paired with its most common genes and DNA. These V and J calls are TCRdb output, not the study's own analysis. For this sample the table gives about 440,000 distinct CDR3 sequences, of which 14% to 15% were detected only once. Of the sample, roughly a sixth is held by the ten largest clones.

The meaning of the sample's time point label: newly diagnosed GD, antithyroid drugs for less than 3 months. RNA was extracted from PBMCs in TRIzol for both TCR sequencing and RNA sequencing. The diagnosis of Graves' disease was made according to American Thyroid Association guidelines. Patients were recruited from an endocrinology department in Xi'an, China. From each patient, about 9.7 milliliters of peripheral blood was collected into an EDTA anticoagulant tube. Ficoll Paque Plus density gradient separation was used to isolate PBMCs, and no further T cell sorting was performed. An Agilent 2100 Bioanalyzer and agarose gel were used to assess RNA quality, and a NanoDrop 2000 was used to measure RNA concentration. Reading from cysteine to phenylalanine, the CDR3 counts 13 amino acids. Only CDR3 DNA remains: 39 bases, in frame from the first base. V and J are truncated by 1 base and 3 bases respectively, leaving an intervening sequence of 6 bases. The CDR1 and CDR2 encoded by the germline V gene are MDHEN and SYDVKM.

Results and caveats for the whole study, not just this receptor: TRBV28, TRBJ1-2 and TRBJ2-5 were preferentially used in persistent disease, while TRBV20-1 and TRBJ2-1 were favored in newly diagnosed disease. Compared with newly diagnosed patients, persistent Graves' disease patients had lower TCR Shannon entropy and fewer highly expanded clones, which suggests clonal expansion. Sequencing and analysis were limited to the TCR beta chain. Persistent patients shared more public clonotypes among themselves (fewer than 3,000) than newly diagnosed patients did (about 970). Because the primary lesion, thyroid tissue, could not be accessed, the study looked at peripheral blood alone. As a limitation, the authors acknowledged that the small sample size may reduce accuracy.

This clonotype has a count of ten or more. Its antigen is unknown. Base qualities were left out, and no much larger clone turns up one base away. This sample also appeared in a second study, on T cells in Graves' hyperthyroidism and ophthalmopathy. That second report states: Graves' hyperthyroidism was defined as stable when no progression to ophthalmopathy occurred over 18 months of follow-up. Hyperthyroidism patients were aged 18 to 65 years and newly diagnosed, with disease duration of less than 2 months. Any patient with an uncontrolled infection, another autoimmune disease, pregnancy or lactation was excluded. Clinical symptoms, serum thyroxine and TRAb, thyroid ultrasound, and orbital computed tomography formed the basis for the diagnoses. The first round of RT-PCR for the TCR CDR3 was performed with the HTBI primer set and the Qiagen OneStep RT-PCR kit. Most expanded thyroid clonotypes (frequency above 0.001) were also found in blood, which suggests that blood repertoires may mirror thyroid immune responses. A 13 V-J signature model separated ophthalmopathy from stable hyperthyroidism, with around 90% sensitivity and about 81% specificity in cross-validation and 80%/75% in testing. In validation, progression to ophthalmopathy was predicted by the model with more than 65% sensitivity and 72% to 85% specificity, a median of around 6.5 months before onset. A discovery cohort of roughly 96 patients, fewer than 50 with Graves' ophthalmopathy and approximately 55 with stable Graves' hyperthyroidism, was used to find distinguishing TCR V-J signatures. Prospective prediction of ophthalmopathy was tested in an independent validation cohort consisting of about 20 hyperthyroidism patients and approximately 16 patients who later progressed to ophthalmopathy. The approximately 90 discovery patients were divided at random into training and test sets in a 7:3 ratio. In addition, the study compared T-cell repertoires in thyroid tissue and in blood from about six Graves' hyperthyroidism patients. After blood sampling, hyperthyroidism patients were treated with methimazole at a starting dose of 30 mg daily, and ophthalmopathy patients were treated with high-dose intravenous methylprednisolone. The libraries were constructed in a second round of multiplex PCR and then size-selected and purified. The libraries were sequenced on an Illumina HiSeq2000 using paired-end 100 bp reads. SOAPnuke was used to process the raw data, with reads discarded if the reads contained adapters or uncalled bases, had a mean Phred below 15, or lacked an exact constant-primer or identifier match. COPE v1.2.5 was used to merge the high-quality paired reads, and each unique nucleotide sequence was defined as a clonotype. MiTCR v1.1 was used to align the clonotypes against IMGT TRBV, TRBD and TRBJ reference segments. Only V-J combinations with frequency above 0.0001, covering 99% to 99.2% of repertoires, were analysed. The TCS score was defined as the ratio of F50 (clonal expansion) to E x V (chaos), calculated using BLOSUM62-based TCRdist between CDR3 peptides within each V-J. Welch's t-statistics and random forest reduced 450 to 600 V-J features to 10 to 15, which were used in a naive Bayes classifier (R e1071). Sample size was not statistically predetermined, and investigators were not blinded to group allocation. The paper describes TCR Vbeta CDR3 sequencing of fewer than 150 peripheral blood samples, made up of 43 ophthalmopathy patients, some 80 hyperthyroidism patients and about 17 progressor patients.

The material sequenced was peripheral blood mononuclear cells (PBMCs), taken at new diagnosis, from a patient treated with antithyroid drugs. The receptor's source is a woman aged 25 to 39 with Graves disease. Donor details come from another sample of the same person, matched by shared clones. The chain uses TRBV28 and TRBJ1-1, with the identity of the D gene unclear. In nucleotides, the sequence is TGTGCCAGCAGTTTATTGAGGGACACTGAAGCTTTCTTT. This translates into CASSLLRDTEAFF. The CDR3 plus the reference TRBV28 and TRBJ1-1 genes for the other parts give the full variable domain: DVKVTQSSRYLVKRTGEKVFLECVQDMDHENMFWYRQDPGLGLRLIYFSYDVKMKEKGDIPEGYSVSREKKERFSLILESASTNQTSMYLCASSLLRDTEAFFGQGTRLTVV.